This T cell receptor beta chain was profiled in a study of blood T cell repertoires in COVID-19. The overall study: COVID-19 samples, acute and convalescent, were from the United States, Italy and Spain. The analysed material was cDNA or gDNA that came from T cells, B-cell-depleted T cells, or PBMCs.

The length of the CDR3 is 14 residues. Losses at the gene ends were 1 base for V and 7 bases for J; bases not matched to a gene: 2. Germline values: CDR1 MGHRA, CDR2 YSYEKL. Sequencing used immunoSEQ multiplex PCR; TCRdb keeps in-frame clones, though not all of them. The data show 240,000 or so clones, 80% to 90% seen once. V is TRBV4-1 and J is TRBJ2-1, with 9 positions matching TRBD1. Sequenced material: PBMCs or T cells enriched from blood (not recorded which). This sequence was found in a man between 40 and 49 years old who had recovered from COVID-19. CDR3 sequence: CASSQADRGNEQFF. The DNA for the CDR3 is TGCGCCAGCAGCCAAGCTGACAGGGGGAATGAGCAGTTCTTC.